Listed below are T cell receptor beta chains from one sample, sequenced in a study of blood T cell repertoires in COVID-19. The method was immunoSEQ multiplex PCR; TCRdb's version includes in-frame clones alone and lacks a portion of them. The sample includes about 49,000 clones, about 85% of them seen just once. The sample consisted of peripheral blood. These receptors were collected from a human donor in a cohort sampled during active COVID-19. The conserved cysteine and the conserved F or W are not part of the CDR3 here. The order of the fields is V gene, CDR3 length, CDR3 protein.

V: TRBV11-2
length: 11
CDR3: ASSAQVSYEQY

V: TRBV7-2
length: 13
CDR3: ASSHQGTNSYEQY

V: TRBV6-6
length: 12
CDR3: ASSAEQGGAEAF

V: TRBV29-1
length: 11
CDR3: SVVTDRDFGYT

V: TRBV28
length: 14
CDR3: ASSLIRRRVAGELF

V: TRBV6-2/TRBV6-3
length: 15
CDR3: ASSYSSGRGIYNEQF

V: TRBV3-1/TRBV3-2
length: 13
CDR3: ASSQGQGEYQPQH

V: TRBV10-2
length: 10
CDR3: ASRGPNYGYT

V: TRBV28
length: 14
CDR3: ASSPQGALGHTEAF

V: TRBV7-3
length: 15
CDR3: ASSSISGTPSYNEQF

V: TRBV11-2
length: 16
CDR3: ASISRPGTGIVNTEAF

V: TRBV19
length: 11
CDR3: ASSIERNTEAF

V: TRBV28
length: 12
CDR3: ASSPSGHSYEQY

V: TRBV7-3
length: 11
CDR3: ASSTQQGYEQY

V: TRBV7-9
length: 14
CDR3: ASSLVSGRPHNEQF

V: TRBV6-5
length: 13
CDR3: ATHPGEYYNSPLH

V: TRBV7-2
length: 15
CDR3: ASSLGVLAGFQETQY

V: TRBV29-1
length: 11
CDR3: SAPRGPDETQY

V: TRBV6-6
length: 13
CDR3: ASSFSGRAGNEQF

V: TRBV19
length: 13
CDR3: ASSIVGSPGDGYT